This is a list of T cell receptor beta chains from one sample in a study of breast tumors, draining lymph nodes, adjacent tissues. TCRdb re-called the multiplex PCR reads with MiXCR, one entry per CDR3 protein. The repertoire holds some 100,000 distinct CDR3 sequences, with around 20% as singletons. Source material: axillary lymph node tissue. The receptor source for this set is a female donor with breast cancer. Some clones in this sample may be carry-over from other donors' samples. CDR3s include the opening cysteine and the closing phenylalanine or tryptophan. A D gene is named only where the DNA matches it firmly. Expanded clones are given a class, and other clones once, few, many or no size at all.

V	D	J	size	DNA	CDR3
TRBV7-9	-	TRBJ1-2	many	TGTGCCAGCAGCCCCCCCGACAGTTCTAACTATGGCTACACCTTC	CASSPPDSSNYGYTF
TRBV5-1	-	TRBJ2-3	many	TGCGCCAGCAGCCCGGGACGTAGCTGGGGGACAGATACGCAGTATTTT	CASSPGRSWGTDTQYF
TRBV7-9	TRBD2	TRBJ2-7	many	TGTGCCAGCAGCCCGCCTAGCGGACCCTACGAGCAGTACTTC	CASSPPSGPYEQYF
TRBV20-1	-	TRBJ2-7	-	TGCAGTGCCCGACCTATTTCCGAGCAGTACTTC	CSARPISEQYF
TRBV19	-	TRBJ1-3	many	TGTGCCAGTAGTATAGATCATGGAAACACCATATATTTT	CASSIDHGNTIYF
TRBV2	TRBD2	TRBJ2-2	many	TGTGCCAGCAGCGAGGGGACTAGCGGTTTGACCGGGGAGCTGTTTTTT	CASSEGTSGLTGELFF
TRBV6-6	-	TRBJ2-1	-	TGTGCCAGCAGGATAGGCTTTATCAATGAGCAGTTCTTC	CASRIGFINEQFF
TRBV4-2	TRBD2	TRBJ2-1	many	TGTGCCAGCAGCCAAGAGGCTAGCGGAGTCTACAATGAGCAGTTCTTC	CASSQEASGVYNEQFF
TRBV3-1	TRBD1	TRBJ2-3	many	TGTGCCAGCAGTCGACAGGGGTGGACAGATACGCAGTATTTT	CASSRQGWTDTQYF
TRBV19	-	TRBJ2-2	many	TGTGCCAGTAGTCAGGGTCGTGCCACCGGGGAGCTGTTTTTT	CASSQGRATGELFF
TRBV15	-	TRBJ1-5	many	TGTGCCACCGCGGGCTCTCCGTCTAGCAATCAGCCCCAGCATTTT	CATAGSPSSNQPQHF
TRBV19	-	TRBJ1-1	-	TGTGCCAGTAGTTCCCGGACAGAGAGCACTGAAGCTTTCTTT	CASSSRTESTEAFF
TRBV19	-	TRBJ1-6	many	TGTGCCAGTAGGATGACGGTACAATCCCCGAATTCACCCCTCCACTTT	CASRMTVQSPNSPLHF
TRBV20-1	-	TRBJ2-2	many	TGCAGTGCTAGAGATAGGTCGTGGAACACCGGGGAGCTGTTTTTT	CSARDRSWNTGELFF
TRBV10-1	TRBD1	TRBJ2-7	many	TGCGCCAGCAGAGGACAGGGGGACTCCTACGAGCAGTACTTC	CASRGQGDSYEQYF
TRBV7-8	-	TRBJ2-3	many	TGTGCCAGCAGCCACCGGCGGATCACAGATACGCAGTATTTT	CASSHRRITDTQYF
TRBV5-4	-	TRBJ2-7	many	TGTGCCAGCAGCTTGGATCAGGTGGATTACGAGCAGTACTTC	CASSLDQVDYEQYF
TRBV3-1	-	TRBJ2-1	-	TGTGCCAGCAGCCAAGGGCGAAGCAACGAGCAGTTCTTC	CASSQGRSNEQFF
TRBV3-1	-	TRBJ2-7	many	TGTGCCAGCAGCCGTATCCGGGACAAGCTCACCTACGAGCAGTACTTC	CASSRIRDKLTYEQYF
TRBV4-1	-	TRBJ1-1	-	TGCGCCAGCAGCCAAGGCGTGTATCGGGGTATGGGTACTGAAGCTTTCTTT	CASSQGVYRGMGTEAFF
TRBV5-5	-	TRBJ1-1	-	TGTGCCAGCAGCTTGGAGGCAGTAGCTTTCTTT	CASSLEAVAFF
TRBV9	-	TRBJ2-3	many	TGTGCCAGCAGCGCCTTATCCGGCACAGATACGCAGTATTTT	CASSALSGTDTQYF
TRBV29-1	TRBD2	TRBJ2-7	many	TGCAGCGTTGAAGGATATAGCGGGAGAACCGAGCAGTACTTC	CSVEGYSGRTEQYF
TRBV7-6	-	TRBJ2-1	many	TGTGCCAGCAGCTCGGCGGTCAATGAGCAGTTCTTC	CASSSAVNEQFF
TRBV7-9	TRBD1	TRBJ1-2	many	TGTGCCAGCAGCGACTCTACAGGGGCGTATGGCTACACCTTC	CASSDSTGAYGYTF
TRBV6-5	-	TRBJ1-5	many	TGTGCCAGCAGTTACTCAAGGGCGAGCAATCAGCCCCAGCATTTT	CASSYSRASNQPQHF
TRBV3-1	-	TRBJ1-6	many	TGTGCCAGCAGCCCCTCGGGGGGATCACCCCTCCACTTT	CASSPSGGSPLHF
TRBV5-8	TRBD1	TRBJ2-5	many	TGTGCCAGCCGCCCACCCTGGACAGGGGGGGAGACCCAGTACTTC	CASRPPWTGGETQYF
TRBV6-5	-	TRBJ2-7	many	TGTGCCAGCACCCGGGCGGGCGGATCCTACGAGCAGTACTTC	CASTRAGGSYEQYF
TRBV3-1	-	TRBJ2-5	many	TGTGCCAGCAGCCAAACGGCAGCCCAAGAGACCCAGTACTTC	CASSQTAAQETQYF
TRBV3-1	-	TRBJ2-7	many	TGTGCCAGCAGCCGGGGGTTTAACGAGCAGTACTTC	CASSRGFNEQYF
TRBV2	TRBD2	TRBJ2-5	many	TGTGCCAGCACAGCGGGGAAAGAGACCCAGTACTTC	CASTAGKETQYF
TRBV2	-	TRBJ2-2	many	TGTGCCAGTCTGCTCGGGACTTCCAACCGGGGAGGGCTGTTTTTT	CASLLGTSNRGGLFF
TRBV28	-	TRBJ2-3	many	TGTGCCAGCAGTTTATTTCAGGGTACAGATACGCAGTATTTT	CASSLFQGTDTQYF
TRBV9	-	TRBJ2-5	many	TGTGCCAGCAGCGTAGGATCGGGGCCCGGGACCCAGTACTTC	CASSVGSGPGTQYF
TRBV15	TRBD2	TRBJ2-1	-	TGTGCCACCAGCTTGGGACTAGCGGGAGGGCCCCCCCATGAGCAGTTCTTC	CATSLGLAGGPPHEQFF
TRBV30	-	TRBJ1-2	many	TGTGCCTGGAGTTCGGGGGGGCAGGGAGGCTACACCTTC	CAWSSGGQGGYTF
TRBV20-1	TRBD2	TRBJ2-1	many	TGCAGTGCTAGTAATACCGGGACTAGCGGGAGACCTGAGCAGTTCTTC	CSASNTGTSGRPEQFF
TRBV20-1	-	TRBJ1-2	many	TGCAGTGCTATAGACAAAACAACCTATGGCTACACCTTC	CSAIDKTTYGYTF
TRBV19	-	TRBJ1-5	many	TGTGCCAGTAGTATTTGGGTACAAGCGGATTGGGACAATCAGCCCCAGCATTTT	CASSIWVQADWDNQPQHF
TRBV6-1	-	TRBJ2-7	many	TGTGCCAGCACCCTAAACTACGAGCAGTACTTC	CASTLNYEQYF
TRBV10-3	-	TRBJ1-3	many	TGTGCCATCAGTGACCCTATAGGGGACATTGGAAACACCATATATTTT	CAISDPIGDIGNTIYF
TRBV5-1	TRBD1	TRBJ2-4	many	TGCGCCAGCAGCGCTGGACAGGGGGCTTTAAACATTCAGTACTTC	CASSAGQGALNIQYF
TRBV20-1	-	TRBJ2-7	many	TGCAGTGCTATCGAAGGGACAAGGACTTTGTACGAGCAGTACTTC	CSAIEGTRTLYEQYF
TRBV12-3/TRBV12-4	TRBD1	TRBJ1-5	many	TGTGCCAGCAGTACAACAGGGGGCAATCAGCCCCAGCATTTT	CASSTTGGNQPQHF
TRBV9	-	TRBJ2-3	-	TGTGCCAGCAGCGTGAATCTCAGGGCAGATACGCAGTATTTT	CASSVNLRADTQYF